Listed below are T cell receptor beta chains from one sample, sequenced in a study of blood T cell repertoires in COVID-19. Here immunoSEQ multiplex PCR was the method, and the copy in TCRdb shows in-frame clones only, minus some. The sample holds over 100,000 clones, around 87% seen once. Sample: peripheral blood. The receptors derive from a man aged 45-60 years with active COVID-19. CDR3s include the opening cysteine and the closing phenylalanine or tryptophan. Fields, in order: D gene, clone size, V gene, J gene, CDR3 protein, CDR3 DNA. The D gene is left open where the match is weak. Clone sizes are given selectively: once, few, many, or a class where the clone is expanded.

>-|-|TRBV3-1/TRBV3-2|TRBJ1-6
CASSQVGGGSPLHF
TGTGCCAGCAGCCAAGTCGGCGGAGGGTCACCCCTCCACTTT
>-|-|TRBV6-5|TRBJ1-3
CASRSTGPGNTIYF
TGTGCCAGCAGGTCCACAGGGCCTGGAAACACCATATATTTT
>-|-|TRBV15|TRBJ1-3
CATSGQGSSSGNTIYF
TGTGCCACCAGCGGACAAGGTTCGAGCTCTGGAAACACCATATATTTT
>TRBD1|-|TRBV10-1|TRBJ2-7
CASRANRDRVHEQYF
TGCGCCAGCAGAGCCAACCGGGACAGGGTCCACGAGCAGTACTTC
>TRBD1|once|TRBV11-2|TRBJ1-1
CASSPTGGRTEAFF
TGTGCCAGCAGCCCGACAGGGGGCAGGACTGAAGCTTTCTTT
>-|-|TRBV30|TRBJ2-2
CAWSVQAGELFF
TGTGCCTGGAGTGTTCAGGCCGGGGAGCTGTTTTTT
>-|-|TRBV20-1|TRBJ1-2
CSASAKRGYTF
TGCAGTGCTAGCGCGAAGAGGGGCTACACCTTC
>-|-|TRBV10-3|TRBJ1-5
CAISESWTAGNQPQHF
TGTGCCATCAGTGAGTCGTGGACAGCTGGCAATCAGCCCCAGCATTTT
>-|-|TRBV21-1|TRBJ2-3
CASSEQRGDTQYF
TGTGCCAGCAGCGAACAGCGAGGGGATACGCAGTATTTT
>-|few|TRBV6-6|TRBJ2-7
CASSYSGLEAYF
TGTGCCAGCAGTTACTCTGGGCTGGAGGCGTACTTC
>-|-|TRBV3-1/TRBV3-2|TRBJ2-2
CASSWTGANTGELFF
TGTGCCAGCAGCTGGACCGGGGCGAACACCGGGGAGCTGTTTTTT
>TRBD1|-|TRBV2|TRBJ2-7
CASSGYRDRVSYEQYF
TGTGCCAGCAGTGGCTACCGGGACAGAGTTTCCTACGAGCAGTACTTC
>TRBD2|-|TRBV4-1|TRBJ2-2
CASREHRGENTGELFF
TGCGCCAGCAGGGAGCACCGGGGGGAGAACACCGGGGAGCTGTTTTTT
>TRBD1|-|TRBV5-6|TRBJ1-1
CASSWGQGRTEAFF
TGTGCCAGCAGCTGGGGACAGGGTAGGACTGAAGCTTTCTTT
>TRBD2|-|TRBV4-1|TRBJ2-1
CASSQDTRGLTNEQFF
TGCGCCAGCAGCCAAGACACGCGGGGGTTAACCAATGAGCAGTTCTTC
>TRBD2|few|TRBV9|TRBJ2-1
CASSPAGPSYNEQFF
TGTGCCAGCAGCCCAGCGGGGCCATCCTACAATGAGCAGTTCTTC
>TRBD2|-|TRBV9|TRBJ2-3
CASSALRGTTDTQYF
TGTGCCAGCAGCGCACTGCGGGGGACCACAGATACGCAGTATTTT
>-|-|TRBV3-1/TRBV3-2|TRBJ1-1
CASSRSVQVWEAFF
TGTGCCAGCAGCCGATCCGTCCAGGTTTGGGAAGCTTTCTTT
>-|-|TRBV5-4|TRBJ1-2
CASSSPLKEVNRGYTF
TGTGCCAGCAGCTCCCCCTTAAAGGAGGTTAATCGTGGCTACACCTTC
>-|-|TRBV2|TRBJ2-7
CASRGRGEQYF
TGTGCCAGCAGAGGCAGGGGCGAGCAGTACTTC
>-|once|TRBV2|TRBJ1-3
CASSAQTGNTIYF
TGTGCCAGCAGTGCACAGACTGGAAACACCATATATTTT
>-|-|TRBV7-8|TRBJ1-3
CASSLMGGPGNTIYF
TGTGCCAGCAGCTTAATGGGGGGGCCGGGAAACACCATATATTTT
>TRBD2|-|TRBV19|TRBJ2-3
CASSLLAGGSTDTQYF
TGTGCCAGTAGCCTACTAGCGGGGGGGAGCACAGATACGCAGTATTTT
>TRBD1|-|TRBV7-9|TRBJ1-6
CASTPPGQGSSPLHF
TGTGCCAGCACGCCCCCGGGACAGGGGAGCTCACCCCTCCACTTT
>-|-|TRBV12-3/TRBV12-4|TRBJ2-7
CASSDRSYEQYF
TGTGCCAGCAGCGACAGATCCTACGAGCAGTACTTC
>-|-|TRBV14|TRBJ1-1
CASSQVAGVAGAFF
TGTGCCAGCAGCCAAGTTGCTGGAGTAGCTGGGGCTTTCTTT
>-|-|TRBV19|TRBJ2-2
CASSVGLTGELFF
TGTGCCAGTAGTGTGGGACTCACCGGGGAGCTGTTTTTT
>TRBD1|-|TRBV5-6|TRBJ2-7
CASSLMGQPYEQYF
TGTGCCAGCAGCCTGATGGGACAGCCCTACGAGCAGTACTTC
>-|once|TRBV12-3/TRBV12-4|TRBJ1-2
CASRTGMNYGYTF
TGTGCCAGCAGAACGGGGATGAACTATGGCTACACCTTC
>-|once|TRBV4-2|TRBJ1-1
CASSQVEVRGRPEAFF
TGTGCCAGCAGCCAAGTTGAGGTGCGGGGGCGGCCTGAAGCTTTCTTT